The present T cell receptor (beta chain) was sequenced within a study of identical twins. Only healthy Caucasians were enrolled as donors. Each CDR3 protein is one row after TCRdb ran MiXCR on the 5' RACE reads. The table lists roughly 540,000 distinct CDR3 sequences, less than 25% of them singletons, with about 0.91% in the top ten. CDR1 is SQVTM, CDR2 ANQGSEA, per germline. The CDR3 has 14 amino acids. Germline trimming cut 7 bases from V and 4 bases from J; bases unmatched to any gene: 12. These data also formed part of another study, on T cells expressing NK-cell markers. From that study: Sequenced donors, eight in total, included seven who were HCMV-seropositive and one who was seronegative. Certain NKG2C+ T cell clones were expanded, and their HCMV specificity remained unclear.

The sequenced sample consisted of CD4+ T cells sorted from blood. The V gene is TRBV29-1, the J gene TRBJ1-2; the match to TRBD1 covers 7 bases. This clonotype was obtained from a woman in her late teens or twenties in good health. The CDR3, as DNA: TGCAGCGCTTACTCGGGACAGTTTTCCTATGGCTACACCTTC. Translation gives CSAYSGQFSYGYTF.